Listed below are T cell receptor beta chains from one sample, sequenced in a study of cytomegalovirus exposure and HLA in healthy donors. Sequenced by immunoSEQ multiplex PCR; TCRdb stores in-frame clones only, minus some. Its clone listing holds about 140,000 clones. The sample comprised PBMCs. These receptors were obtained from a man in his forties in good health and CMV-seronegative. Both conserved end residues are part of each CDR3. D genes are given only for firm matches.

CDR3nt | CDR3aa | j_gene | d_gene | v_gene | len
TGTGCCAGCAGCTTCGCTAGCGGGGGGGCGATCGCCGGGGAGCTGTTTTTT | CASSFASGGAIAGELFF | TRBJ2-2 | TRBD2 | TRBV5-4 | 17
TGCGCCAGCACCCCGGGGACTGCGAACACTGAAGCTTTCTTT | CASTPGTANTEAFF | TRBJ1-1 | . | TRBV5-1 | 14
TGTGCCAGCAGCGGGGTCGTAGGGAGTAATGAAAAACTGTTTTTT | CASSGVVGSNEKLFF | TRBJ1-4 | . | TRBV9 | 15
TGTGCCAGCAGCCTGCAGGGCACAACTAATGAAAAACTGTTTTTT | CASSLQGTTNEKLFF | TRBJ1-4 | . | TRBV7-2 | 15
TGTGCCAGCAGTAACACCCCCCGGGATATCGCTTTCTTT | CASSNTPRDIAFF | TRBJ1-1 | . | TRBV27 | 13
TGTGCCAGCAGCTCCTTGAACAGGGATTTCACTGAAGCTTTCTTT | CASSSLNRDFTEAFF | TRBJ1-1 | . | TRBV7-9 | 15
TGCAGCGCCGGGACAGGGCCGTACGAGCAGTACTTC | CSAGTGPYEQYF | TRBJ2-7 | TRBD1 | TRBV29-1 | 12
TGTGCCAGCAGTTTTTATTCAGGGATGGATGAAAAACTGTTTTTT | CASSFYSGMDEKLFF | TRBJ1-4 | . | TRBV28 | 15
TGTGCCAGTAGTTCCGGGACTAGTCGGGCCACAGATACGCAGTATTTT | CASSSGTSRATDTQYF | TRBJ2-3 | TRBD2 | TRBV19 | 16
TGTGCCAGCAGTACCCGACAGGGAGGTGAGCAGTTCTTC | CASSTRQGGEQFF | TRBJ2-1 | . | TRBV6-6 | 13
TGTGCCAGCAGCGTAGGGTCGACAGGGCACCAAGAGACCCAGTACTTC | CASSVGSTGHQETQYF | TRBJ2-5 | TRBD1 | TRBV9 | 16
TGTGCCAGCAGCTTCCAATCTGAATCCTACTACGAGCAGTACTTC | CASSFQSESYYEQYF | TRBJ2-7 | . | TRBV11-2 | 15
TGCGCCAGCAGCCTGACTTCAGGGCGCGAGCAGTACTTC | CASSLTSGREQYF | TRBJ2-7 | . | TRBV5-1 | 13
TGTGCCAGCAGCTTGGTAGCGGGGGGAAGCGCCGGGGAGCTGTTTTTT | CASSLVAGGSAGELFF | TRBJ2-2 | TRBD2 | TRBV5-4 | 16
TGTGCCAGTAGTATACCCCAGGTCTATAATTCACCCCTCCACTTT | CASSIPQVYNSPLHF | TRBJ1-6 | . | TRBV19 | 15
TGTGCCATCAGTGAAAGGACAGTCTCCGAGCAGTACTTC | CAISERTVSEQYF | TRBJ2-7 | . | TRBV10-3 | 13
TGTGCCAGCAGCCAATGGTGGGAGGCTGAAGCTTTCTTT | CASSQWWEAEAFF | TRBJ1-1 | . | TRBV16 | 13
TGCGCCAGCAGCTCCTCTTTTATGCGTGGCTACACCTTC | CASSSSFMRGYTF | TRBJ1-2 | . | TRBV5-1 | 13
TGTGCCAGCAGCAGGACAGTATACGAGCAGTACTTC | CASSRTVYEQYF | TRBJ2-7 | . | TRBV6-6 | 12
TGTGCCAGCACCCAACAGGCCCCAGGGGTAACCCTCCACTTT | CASTQQAPGVTLHF | TRBJ1-6 | . | TRBV5-6 | 14
TGTGCCAGCAGCTCCCCCTTGGAGCGGGGGGAAAATGAGCAGTTCTTC | CASSSPLERGENEQFF | TRBJ2-1 | TRBD2 | TRBV7-2 | 16
TGTGCCAGCAGCCCGGGACAGGGCTATGGCTACACCTTC | CASSPGQGYGYTF | TRBJ1-2 | TRBD1 | TRBV11-2 | 13
TGTGCCATCACGGGGGGAGATCTTACCTACGAGCAGTACTTC | CAITGGDLTYEQYF | TRBJ2-7 | TRBD2 | TRBV7-9 | 14
TGCAGCGTTGGTTCCGGGAGCCAGGAAAAACTGTTTTTT | CSVGSGSQEKLFF | TRBJ1-4 | . | TRBV29-1 | 13
TGTGCCAGCAGTTCAGGGGGTGGATCACCCCTCCACTTT | CASSSGGGSPLHF | TRBJ1-6 | TRBD1 | TRBV5-6 | 13
TGTGCCAGTAGTCTATCCCCGGGGACAGTAGAGCTCTATGGCTACACCTTC | CASSLSPGTVELYGYTF | TRBJ1-2 | TRBD1 | TRBV19 | 17
TGTGCCAGCAGCCTGGGACAGACCTACAATGAGCAGTTCTTC | CASSLGQTYNEQFF | TRBJ2-1 | TRBD1 | TRBV28 | 14
TGTGCCAGCAGCCCCGGACAGGGAGGGGGTAACTATGGCTACACCTTC | CASSPGQGGGNYGYTF | TRBJ1-2 | TRBD1 | TRBV7-2 | 16
TGTGCCAGCAGCGAACAGGGGGCGTTTGTTGAAAAACTGTTTTTT | CASSEQGAFVEKLFF | TRBJ1-4 | TRBD1 | TRBV6-1 | 15
TGTGCCAGCAGCTTAGAGCGGGGGGCGATTAATCAGCCCCAGCATTTT | CASSLERGAINQPQHF | TRBJ1-5 | . | TRBV7-9 | 16
TGTGCCAGCAGACTCCGGGACAGACTGTACCAAGAGACCCAGTACTTC | CASRLRDRLYQETQYF | TRBJ2-5 | TRBD1 | TRBV28 | 16
TGTGCCAGCAGCCTAGCCAGTTTCACAGATACGCAGTATTTT | CASSLASFTDTQYF | TRBJ2-3 | . | TRBV11-2 | 14
TGTGCCAGCAGCGGGGGGGGAGGGGGACAGCCCCAGCATTTT | CASSGGGGGQPQHF | TRBJ1-5 | . | TRBV7-9 | 14
TGTGCCGAAAAAGCGGAGGGTGTTCAGCCCCAGCATTTC | CAEKAEGVQPQHF | TRBJ1-5 | . | TRBV19 | 13
TGTGCCAGCAGCTTTGGCGGGGGATCCTACGAGCAGTACTTC | CASSFGGGSYEQYF | TRBJ2-7 | TRBD2 | TRBV7-2 | 14
TGTGCCAGCAGAAGCGGGGGGGCGCAAGAGCAGTACTTC | CASRSGGAQEQYF | TRBJ2-7 | TRBD2 | TRBV6-5 | 13
TGTGCCAGCAGTTCGCGACTAGCATCTTTACCAGATACGCAGTATTTT | CASSSRLASLPDTQYF | TRBJ2-3 | TRBD2 | TRBV27 | 16
TGTGCCAGCAGCGTAGAGGGGACAGGGGTTACTGAAGCTTTCTTT | CASSVEGTGVTEAFF | TRBJ1-1 | TRBD1 | TRBV9 | 15
TGTGCCAGCAGTAAATTCCGGGACAGTCCCTACGAGCAGTACTTC | CASSKFRDSPYEQYF | TRBJ2-7 | TRBD1 | TRBV6-5 | 15
TGCAGCGTTCTGGACAGGGGAGGGAATGAGCAGTTCTTC | CSVLDRGGNEQFF | TRBJ2-1 | TRBD1 | TRBV29-1 | 13
TGTGCCAGCAGCTGGAGAGAGACCTCTCAGTTCGTCTACAATGAGCAGTTCTTC | CASSWRETSQFVYNEQFF | TRBJ2-1 | . | TRBV11-3 | 18
TGCGCCAGCAGGCCTAGAGCGGGGGGACCACCTGAGCAGTTCTTC | CASRPRAGGPPEQFF | TRBJ2-1 | TRBD2 | TRBV4-3 | 15
TGTGCCAGCAGTTTCCAACTAAGCAATCAGCCCCAGCATTTT | CASSFQLSNQPQHF | TRBJ1-5 | . | TRBV27 | 14
TGTGCCAGCAGTGCGCGGGGGCGTTACAATGAGCAGTTCTTC | CASSARGRYNEQFF | TRBJ2-1 | . | TRBV6-1 | 14
TGTGCCAGCAGTTACTCGGCTAGCGGGGGAACCTACGAGCAGTACTTC | CASSYSASGGTYEQYF | TRBJ2-7 | TRBD2 | TRBV6-5 | 16
TGTGCCAGCAGCCCTGGACAGGGTTTGCGCGAGCAGTACTTC | CASSPGQGLREQYF | TRBJ2-7 | TRBD1 | TRBV7-3 | 14
TGTGCCAGCAGTTCCTCCGGGGACAGGGGGCGCGGAAATGAAAAACTGTTTTTT | CASSSSGDRGRGNEKLFF | TRBJ1-4 | TRBD1 | TRBV28 | 18
TGTGCCAGCTCACCCCCGAGCTCCTACGAGCAGTACTTC | CASSPPSSYEQYF | TRBJ2-7 | . | TRBV18 | 13
TGTGCCAGCAGCTTAGGGACGGGAATTGAGCTGTTTTTT | CASSLGTGIELFF | TRBJ2-2 | . | TRBV11-2 | 13
TGTGCCAGTAGTAAACAGGGGACCCTCAATCAGCCCCAGCATTTT | CASSKQGTLNQPQHF | TRBJ1-5 | TRBD1 | TRBV19 | 15
TGCAGCGTCAATAGCGGGGGGGTTGAAACGTTCTTC | CSVNSGGVETFF | TRBJ2-1 | TRBD2 | TRBV29-1 | 12